This T cell receptor (beta chain) was captured by sequencing in a study of lymphopenia after photon versus proton radiotherapy. Study outcomes and limitations: After lymphocyte nadir, photon-treated repertoires showed oligoclonal expansion, especially CD8+ Temra.

Germline V gene lookup returns CDR1 MNHNS and CDR2 SASEGT. There are 17 residues in the CDR3. V shed 4 bases, J shed 11 bases, and the junction held 20 bases outside the gene matches. With regard to this clone: Its antigen remains unknown.

The table came from immunoSEQ multiplex PCR; TCRdb's copy has only in-frame clones and leaves some out. The sample consists of approximately 45,000 clones, over 75% of them appearing once. The receptor was derived from a man aged 35-49 years with gastric cancer. The sample here was peripheral blood, taken from a patient treated with photon-based radiotherapy. This chain joins TRBV6-1 and TRBJ2-5, with 9 bases fitting TRBD1. In DNA form, the CDR3 reads TGTGCCAGCAGTGTCGCCCCTACGGGACAGGGTGGTGAGGAGCAGTACTTC. Encoded protein: CASSVAPTGQGGEEQYF.